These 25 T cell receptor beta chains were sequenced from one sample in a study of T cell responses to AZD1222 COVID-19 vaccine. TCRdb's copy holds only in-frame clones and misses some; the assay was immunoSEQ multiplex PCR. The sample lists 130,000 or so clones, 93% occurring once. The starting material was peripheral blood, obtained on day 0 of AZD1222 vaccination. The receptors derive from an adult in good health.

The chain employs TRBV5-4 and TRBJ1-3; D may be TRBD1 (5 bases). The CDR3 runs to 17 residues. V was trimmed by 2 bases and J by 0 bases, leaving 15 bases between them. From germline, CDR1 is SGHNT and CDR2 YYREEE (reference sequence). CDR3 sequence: CASSFPGTLSSGNTIYF. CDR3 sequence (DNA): TGTGCCAGCAGCTTTCCAGGGACCCTAAGCTCTGGAAACACCATATATTTT.

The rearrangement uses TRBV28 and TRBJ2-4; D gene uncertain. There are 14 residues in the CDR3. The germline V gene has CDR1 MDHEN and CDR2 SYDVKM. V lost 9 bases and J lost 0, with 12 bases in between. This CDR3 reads CASLPRVAKNIQYF. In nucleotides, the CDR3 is TGTGCCAGTTTACCTCGGGTAGCCAAAAACATTCAGTACTTC.

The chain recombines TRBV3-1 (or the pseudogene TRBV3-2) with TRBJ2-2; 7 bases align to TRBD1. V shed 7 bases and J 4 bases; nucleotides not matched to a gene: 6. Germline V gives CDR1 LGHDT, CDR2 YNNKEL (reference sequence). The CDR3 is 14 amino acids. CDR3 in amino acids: CASMSRGPTGELFF. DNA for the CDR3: TGTGCCAGCATGTCGAGGGGGCCCACCGGGGAGCTGTTTTTT.

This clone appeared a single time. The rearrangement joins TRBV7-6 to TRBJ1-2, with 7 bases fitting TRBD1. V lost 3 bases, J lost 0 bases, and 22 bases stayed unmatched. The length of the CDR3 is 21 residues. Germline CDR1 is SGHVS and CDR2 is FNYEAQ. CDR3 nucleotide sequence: TGTGCCAGCAGCTTTTCGTTAAGGGGGCAGGGTGGGTCCCCAGCTAACTATGGCTACACCTTC. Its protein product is CASSFSLRGQGGSPANYGYTF. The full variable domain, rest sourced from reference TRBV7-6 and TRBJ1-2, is GAGVSQSPRYKVTKRGQDVALRCDPISGHVSLYWYRQALGQGPEFLTYFNYEAQQDKSGLPNDRFSAERPEGSISTLTIQRTEQRDSAMYRCASSFSLRGQGGSPANYGYTFGSGTRLTVV.

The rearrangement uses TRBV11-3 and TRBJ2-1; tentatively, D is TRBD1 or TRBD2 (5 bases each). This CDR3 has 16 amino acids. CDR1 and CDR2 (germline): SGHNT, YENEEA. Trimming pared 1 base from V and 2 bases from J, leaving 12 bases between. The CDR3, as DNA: TGTGCCAGCAGCTTAGGAGGGGTAAGCCCCTACAATGAGCAGTTCTTC. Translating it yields CASSLGGVSPYNEQFF.

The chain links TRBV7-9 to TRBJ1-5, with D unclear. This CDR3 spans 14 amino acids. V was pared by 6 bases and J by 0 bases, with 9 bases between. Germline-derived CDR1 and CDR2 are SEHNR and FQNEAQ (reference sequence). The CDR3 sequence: CASSRQSSNQPQHF. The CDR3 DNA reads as TGTGCCAGCAGTCGCCAGAGTAGCAATCAGCCCCAGCATTTT.

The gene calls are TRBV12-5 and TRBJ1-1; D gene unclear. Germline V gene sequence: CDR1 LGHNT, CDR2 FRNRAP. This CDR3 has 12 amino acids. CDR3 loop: CDGRAVHTEAFF. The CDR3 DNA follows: TGTGACGGGCGGGCGGTTCACACTGAAGCTTTCTTT.

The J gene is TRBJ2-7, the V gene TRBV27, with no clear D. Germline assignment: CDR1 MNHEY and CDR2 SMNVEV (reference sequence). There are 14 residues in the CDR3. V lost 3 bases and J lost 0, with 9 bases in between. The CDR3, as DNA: TGTGCCAGCAGTTTCCGACATCCCTCCTACGAGCAGTACTTC. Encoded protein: CASSFRHPSYEQYF.

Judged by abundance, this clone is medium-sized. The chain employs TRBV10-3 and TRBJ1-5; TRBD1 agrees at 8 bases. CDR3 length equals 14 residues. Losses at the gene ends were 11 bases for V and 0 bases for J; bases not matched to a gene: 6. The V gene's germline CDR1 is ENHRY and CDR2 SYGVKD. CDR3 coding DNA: TGTGCCGCAGGGACAGGAGATAGCAATCAGCCCCAGCATTTT. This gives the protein CAAGTGDSNQPQHF.

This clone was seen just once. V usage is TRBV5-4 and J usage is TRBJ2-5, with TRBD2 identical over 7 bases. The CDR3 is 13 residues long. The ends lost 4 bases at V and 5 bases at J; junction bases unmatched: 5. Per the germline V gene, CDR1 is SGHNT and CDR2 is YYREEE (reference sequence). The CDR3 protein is CASSIGRDETQYF. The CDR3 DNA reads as TGTGCCAGCAGCATAGGGAGGGACGAGACCCAGTACTTC.

The CDR3 reads CASSYAWTSGSIKTQYF. CDR3 bases: TGTGCCAGCAGTTACGCGTGGACTAGCGGGAGTATAAAGACCCAGTACTTC. V is TRBV6-2 or TRBV6-3 and J is TRBJ2-5, with TRBD2 matching over 13 bases. Per germline, CDR1 MNHEY and CDR2 SVGEGT. The CDR3 sequence is 17 residues long. The V segment lost 2 bases and the J segment 6 bases; nucleotides outside the gene matches: 9.

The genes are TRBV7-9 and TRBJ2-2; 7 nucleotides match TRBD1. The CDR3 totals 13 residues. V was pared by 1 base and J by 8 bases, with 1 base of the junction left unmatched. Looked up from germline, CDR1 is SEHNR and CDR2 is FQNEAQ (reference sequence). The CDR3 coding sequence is TGTGCCAGCAGCTTAGGGGACAGAGGGGAGCTGTTTTTT. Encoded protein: CASSLGDRGELFF. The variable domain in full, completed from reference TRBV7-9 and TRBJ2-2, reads DTGVSQNPRHKITKRGQNVTFRCDPISEHNRLYWYRQTLGQGPEFLTYFQNEAQLEKSRLLSDRFSAERPKGSFSTLEIQRTEQGDSAMYLCASSLGDRGELFFGEGSRLTVL.

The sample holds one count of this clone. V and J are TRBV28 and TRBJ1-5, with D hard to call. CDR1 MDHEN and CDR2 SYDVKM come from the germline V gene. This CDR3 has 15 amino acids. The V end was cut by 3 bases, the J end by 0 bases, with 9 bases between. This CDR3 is CASSLVGSSNQPQHF. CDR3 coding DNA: TGTGCCAGCAGTTTGGTAGGGAGTAGCAATCAGCCCCAGCATTTT.

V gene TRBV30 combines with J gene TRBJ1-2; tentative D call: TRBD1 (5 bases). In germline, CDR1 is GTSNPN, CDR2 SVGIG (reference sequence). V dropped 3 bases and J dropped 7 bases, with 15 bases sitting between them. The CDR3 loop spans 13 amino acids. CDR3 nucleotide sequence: TGTGCCTGGAGGCCAGGGTCGGGTCTTGGCTACACCTTC. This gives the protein CAWRPGSGLGYTF.

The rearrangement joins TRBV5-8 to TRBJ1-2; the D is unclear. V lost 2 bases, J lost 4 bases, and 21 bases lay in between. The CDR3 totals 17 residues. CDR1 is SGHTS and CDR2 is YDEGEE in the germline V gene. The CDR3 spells CASSFPPPARRGYGYTF. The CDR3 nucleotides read TGTGCCAGCAGCTTTCCGCCCCCGGCCCGGCGAGGCTATGGCTACACCTTC.

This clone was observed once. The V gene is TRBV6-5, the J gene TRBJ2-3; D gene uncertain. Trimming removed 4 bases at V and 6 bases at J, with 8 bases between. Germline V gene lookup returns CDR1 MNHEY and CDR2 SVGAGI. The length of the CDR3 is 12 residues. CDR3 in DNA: TGTGCCAGCAGTTGGATGGGGGATACGCAGTATTTT. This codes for CASSWMGDTQYF.

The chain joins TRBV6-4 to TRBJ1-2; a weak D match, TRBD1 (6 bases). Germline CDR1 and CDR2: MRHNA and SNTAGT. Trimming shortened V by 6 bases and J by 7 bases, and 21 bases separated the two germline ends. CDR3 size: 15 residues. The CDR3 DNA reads TGTGCCAGCAGAGAACAAAACACAGGGTGGCGTGGCTACACCTTC. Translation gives CASREQNTGWRGYTF.

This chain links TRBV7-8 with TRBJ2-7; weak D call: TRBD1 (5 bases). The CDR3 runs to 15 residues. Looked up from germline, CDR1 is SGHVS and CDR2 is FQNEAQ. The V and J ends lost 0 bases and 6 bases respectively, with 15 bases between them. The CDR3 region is CASSLAQTGFAEQYF. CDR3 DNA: TGTGCCAGCAGCTTAGCCCAAACAGGATTCGCCGAGCAGTACTTC. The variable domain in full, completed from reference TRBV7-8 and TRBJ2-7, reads GAGVSQSPRYKVAKRGQDVALRCDPISGHVSLFWYQQALGQGPEFLTYFQNEAQLDKSGLPSDRFFAERPEGSVSTLKIQRTQQEDSAVYLCASSLAQTGFAEQYFGPGTRLTVT.

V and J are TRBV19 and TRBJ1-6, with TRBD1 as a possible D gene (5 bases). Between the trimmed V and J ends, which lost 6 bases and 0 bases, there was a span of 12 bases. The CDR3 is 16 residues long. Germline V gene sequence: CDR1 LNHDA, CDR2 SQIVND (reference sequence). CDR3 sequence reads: CASSRDRSSYNSPLHF. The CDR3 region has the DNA TGTGCCAGTAGCCGGGACCGCAGCTCCTATAATTCACCCCTCCACTTT. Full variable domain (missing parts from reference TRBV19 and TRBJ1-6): DGGITQSPKYLFRKEGQNVTLSCEQNLNHDAMYWYRQDPGQGLRLIYYSQIVNDFQKGDIAEGYSVSREKKESFPLTVTSAQKNPTAFYLCASSRDRSSYNSPLHFGNGTRLTVT.

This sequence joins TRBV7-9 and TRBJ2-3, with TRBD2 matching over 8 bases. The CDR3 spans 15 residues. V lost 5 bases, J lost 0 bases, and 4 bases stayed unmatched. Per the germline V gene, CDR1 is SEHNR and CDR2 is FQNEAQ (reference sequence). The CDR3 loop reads CASSERGYSTDTQYF. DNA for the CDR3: TGTGCCAGCAGCGAGCGGGGGTATAGCACAGATACGCAGTATTTT.

The CDR3 here is CASSYGLANTEAFF. The CDR3 nucleotides read TGTGCCAGCAGTTACGGACTGGCGAACACTGAAGCTTTCTTT. The chain couples TRBV6-2 or TRBV6-3 to TRBJ1-1; D is uncertain. Trimming took 2 bases from V and 1 from J, leaving 8 bases between them. CDR1 is MNHEY, CDR2 SVGEGT, per germline. The CDR3 runs 14 residues.

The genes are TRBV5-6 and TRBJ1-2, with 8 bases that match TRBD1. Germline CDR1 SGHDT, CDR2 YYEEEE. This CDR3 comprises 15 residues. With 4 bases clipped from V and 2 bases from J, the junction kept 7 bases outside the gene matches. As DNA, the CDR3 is TGTGCCAGCAGCCCACCGGACAGGGCCAACTATGGCTACACCTTC. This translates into CASSPPDRANYGYTF.

Here the CDR3 reads CASSEAGHTPSEAFF. CDR3 bases: TGTGCCAGCAGTGAAGCAGGTCATACACCCTCTGAAGCTTTCTTT. The chain employs TRBV6-1 and TRBJ1-1; D is uncertain. Looked up from germline, CDR1 is MNHNS and CDR2 is SASEGT. V lost 0 bases, J lost 6 bases, and 14 bases lay in between. CDR3 length equals 15 residues.

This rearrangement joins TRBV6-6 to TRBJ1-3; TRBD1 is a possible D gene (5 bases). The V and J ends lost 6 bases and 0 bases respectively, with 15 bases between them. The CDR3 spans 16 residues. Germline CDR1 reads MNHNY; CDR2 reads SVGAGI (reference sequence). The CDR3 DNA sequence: TGTGCCAGCAGAAATGATGGGGCCGGCTCTGGAAACACCATATATTTT. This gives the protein CASRNDGAGSGNTIYF.

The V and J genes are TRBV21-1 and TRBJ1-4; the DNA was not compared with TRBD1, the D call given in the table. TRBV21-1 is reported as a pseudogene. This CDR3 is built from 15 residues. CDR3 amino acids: CASSKNLASNEKLFF. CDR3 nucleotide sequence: TGTGCCAGCAGCAAGAATCTGGCCTCTAATGAAAAACTGTTTTTT.